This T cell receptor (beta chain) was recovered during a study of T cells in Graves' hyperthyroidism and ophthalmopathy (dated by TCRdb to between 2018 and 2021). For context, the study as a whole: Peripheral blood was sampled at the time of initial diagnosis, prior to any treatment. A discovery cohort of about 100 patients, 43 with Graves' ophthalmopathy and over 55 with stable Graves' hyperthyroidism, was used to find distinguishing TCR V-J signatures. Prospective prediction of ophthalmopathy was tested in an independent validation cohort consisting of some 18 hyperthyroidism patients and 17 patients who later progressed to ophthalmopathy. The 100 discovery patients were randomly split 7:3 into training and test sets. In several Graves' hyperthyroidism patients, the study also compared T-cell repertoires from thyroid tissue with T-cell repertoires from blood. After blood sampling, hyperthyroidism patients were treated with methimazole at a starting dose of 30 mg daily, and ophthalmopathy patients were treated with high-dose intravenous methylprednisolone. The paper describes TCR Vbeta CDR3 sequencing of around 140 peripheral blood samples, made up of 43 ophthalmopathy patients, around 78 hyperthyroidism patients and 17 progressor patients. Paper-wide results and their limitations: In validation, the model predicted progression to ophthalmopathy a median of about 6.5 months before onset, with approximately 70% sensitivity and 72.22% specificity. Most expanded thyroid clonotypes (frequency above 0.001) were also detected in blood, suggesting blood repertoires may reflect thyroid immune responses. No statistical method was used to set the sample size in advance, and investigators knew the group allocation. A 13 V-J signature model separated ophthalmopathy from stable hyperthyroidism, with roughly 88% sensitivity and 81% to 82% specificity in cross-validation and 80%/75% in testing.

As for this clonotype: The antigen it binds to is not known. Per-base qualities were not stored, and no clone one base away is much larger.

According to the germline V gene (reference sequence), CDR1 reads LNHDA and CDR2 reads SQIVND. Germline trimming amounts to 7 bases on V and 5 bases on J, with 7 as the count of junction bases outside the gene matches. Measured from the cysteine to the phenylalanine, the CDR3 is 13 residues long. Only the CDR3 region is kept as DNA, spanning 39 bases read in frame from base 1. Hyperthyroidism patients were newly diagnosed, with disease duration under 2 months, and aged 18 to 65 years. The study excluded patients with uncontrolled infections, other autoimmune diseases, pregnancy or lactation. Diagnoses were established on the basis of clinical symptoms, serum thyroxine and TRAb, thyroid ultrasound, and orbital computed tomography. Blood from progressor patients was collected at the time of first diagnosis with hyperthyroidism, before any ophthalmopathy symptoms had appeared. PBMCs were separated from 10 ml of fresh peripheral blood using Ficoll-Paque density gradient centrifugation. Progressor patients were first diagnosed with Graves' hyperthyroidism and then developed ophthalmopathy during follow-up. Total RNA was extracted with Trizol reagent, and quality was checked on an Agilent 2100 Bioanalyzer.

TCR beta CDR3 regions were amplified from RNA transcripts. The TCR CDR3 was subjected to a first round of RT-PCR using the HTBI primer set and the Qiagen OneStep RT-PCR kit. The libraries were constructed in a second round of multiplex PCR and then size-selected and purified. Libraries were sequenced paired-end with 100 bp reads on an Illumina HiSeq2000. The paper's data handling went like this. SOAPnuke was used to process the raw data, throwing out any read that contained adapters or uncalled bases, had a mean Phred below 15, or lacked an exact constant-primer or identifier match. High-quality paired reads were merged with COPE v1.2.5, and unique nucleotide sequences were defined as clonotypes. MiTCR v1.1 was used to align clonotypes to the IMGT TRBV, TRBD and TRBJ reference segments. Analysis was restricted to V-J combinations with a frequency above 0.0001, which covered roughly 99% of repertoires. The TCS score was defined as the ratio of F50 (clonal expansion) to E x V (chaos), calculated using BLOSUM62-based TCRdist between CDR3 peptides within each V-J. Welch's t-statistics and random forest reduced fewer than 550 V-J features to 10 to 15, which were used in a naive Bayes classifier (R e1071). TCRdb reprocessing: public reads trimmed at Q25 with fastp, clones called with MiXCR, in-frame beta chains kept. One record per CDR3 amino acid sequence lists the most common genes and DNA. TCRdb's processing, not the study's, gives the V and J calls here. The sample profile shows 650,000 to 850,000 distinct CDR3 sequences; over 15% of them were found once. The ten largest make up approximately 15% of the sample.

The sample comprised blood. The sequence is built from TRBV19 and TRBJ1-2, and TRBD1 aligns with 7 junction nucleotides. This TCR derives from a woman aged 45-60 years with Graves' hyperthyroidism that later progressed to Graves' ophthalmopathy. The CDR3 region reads CASKFRGQYGYTF. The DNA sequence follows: TGTGCCAGTAAATTCCGGGGACAGTATGGCTACACCTTC.